Each of the 25 T cell receptor beta chains below was sequenced from the same sample in a study of human T cells and chemical hapten exposure. As for time point: patch test 2, 6 weeks after DPC sensitization. Indicated treatment: therapeutic diphenylcyclopropenone sensitization with weekly scalp DPC. Via MiXCR, TCRdb re-called the RACE reads, giving one row per CDR3 protein. The sample shows 90,000 to 110,000 distinct CDR3 sequences, about a tenth of them seen only once. Material: whole blood, obtained in connection with sensitization to the hapten diphenylcyclopropenone (DPC). The receptor set was obtained from a woman in her 40s with alopecia areata. Some clones in this sample may be carry-over from other donors' samples.

There are many counts of this clonotype. The rearrangement links TRBV28 to TRBJ2-5, with TRBD1 matching 8 bases. From germline, CDR1 is MDHEN and CDR2 SYDVKM. Trimming at V came to 4 bases and at J to 4 bases, leaving 8 bases not matched to a gene. The CDR3 consists of 15 residues. The CDR3 region has the DNA TGTGCCAGCAGTTCAAGCGGACAGGGCGGAGAGACCCAGTACTTC. The encoded protein is CASSSSGQGGETQYF. Based on the CDR3 plus reference TRBV28 and TRBJ2-5, the full variable domain is DVKVTQSSRYLVKRTGEKVFLECVQDMDHENMFWYRQDPGLGLRLIYFSYDVKMKEKGDIPEGYSVSREKKERFSLILESASTNQTSMYLCASSSSGQGGETQYFGPGTRLLVL.

This clonotype appeared many times. The V call is TRBV2, the J call TRBJ1-5, with D possibly matching TRBD1 (5 bases). CDR1 SNHLY and CDR2 FYNNEI come from the germline V gene. This CDR3 region has 14 residues. The germline V and J ends were trimmed by 6 bases and 0 bases, with 9 bases remaining between them. The CDR3 loop is CASSGAVSNQPQHF. In nucleotides, the CDR3 is TGTGCCAGCAGCGGGGCCGTTAGCAATCAGCCCCAGCATTTT.

The chain links TRBV11-2 to TRBJ2-5; D is perhaps TRBD1 (6 bases). V was pared by 1 base and J by 5 bases, with 14 bases between. CDR1 and CDR2 from the germline V gene are SGHAT and FQNNGV. The CDR3 has 15 residues. The CDR3 spells CASSLVFGRGETQYF. In DNA, the CDR3 is TGTGCCAGCAGCTTAGTTTTTGGCAGGGGTGAGACCCAGTACTTC. The full variable domain, its missing parts supplied by reference TRBV11-2 and TRBJ2-5, is EAGVAQSPRYKIIEKRQSVAFWCNPISGHATLYWYQQILGQGPKLLIQFQNNGVVDDSQLPKDRFSAERLKGVDSTLKIQPAKLEDSAVYLCASSLVFGRGETQYFGPGTRLLVL.

This clonotype was recorded at least ten times. DNA for the CDR3: TGTGCCAGCAGAATAGAAGGGAGGGGTTCAGAGACCCAGTACTTC. It yields the protein CASRIEGRGSETQYF. The V and J genes are TRBV25-1 and TRBJ2-5, with 7 nucleotides matching TRBD2. CDR1 MGHDK and CDR2 SYGVNS come from the germline V gene. This CDR3 region has 15 residues. Trimming removed 6 bases from V and 4 bases from J; junction bases left unmatched: 11.

Many counts were recorded for this clonotype. The CDR3 DNA reads TGCAGTGCTAGAACAGGGGGGAACTATGGCTACACCTTC. This sequence encodes CSARTGGNYGYTF. The chain recombines TRBV20-1 with TRBJ1-2; 8 nucleotides match TRBD1. The CDR3 loop spans 13 amino acids. V was clipped by 2 bases and J by 2 bases; unmatched bases: 1. Germline V gives CDR1 DFQATT, CDR2 SNEGSKA (reference sequence).

The gene calls are TRBV7-9 and TRBJ2-1, with a possible D match to TRBD1 (6 bases). CDR1 and CDR2 from the germline V gene are SEHNR and FQNEAQ (reference sequence). V was cut by 5 bases and J by 7 bases, with 24 bases left in between. The CDR3 is 17 amino acids. CDR3 loop: CASSLSLDRWPGNEQFF. In DNA form, the CDR3 reads TGTGCCAGCAGCCTATCCCTCGACAGGTGGCCAGGTAATGAGCAGTTCTTC.

This clonotype was seen many times. This chain uses TRBV10-1 with TRBJ2-7; D gene uncertain. The CDR3 sequence is 12 residues long. The germline V and J ends were trimmed by 4 bases and 3 bases, with 7 bases remaining between them. CDR1 and CDR2 from the germline V gene are WNHNN and SYGVQD (reference sequence). The CDR3 region is CASSGPNYEQYF. CDR3 coding DNA: TGCGCCAGCAGTGGTCCTAACTACGAGCAGTACTTC.

This clonotype came up a few times. V usage is TRBV5-6 and J usage is TRBJ1-5; tentatively, D is TRBD1 (6 bases). Germline lookup yields CDR1 SGHDT and CDR2 YYEEEE. The V and J ends lost 0 bases and 2 bases respectively, with 9 bases between them. CDR3 length equals 15 residues. CDR3 in DNA: TGTGCCAGCAGCTTGGGGGGGCTAGGCAATCAGCCCCAGCATTTT. It specifies CASSLGGLGNQPQHF.

This chain links TRBV9 with TRBJ2-1; no definite D call. This CDR3 is 16 amino acids long. The V and J ends lost 4 bases and 0 bases respectively, with 14 bases between them. The germline V gene encodes CDR1 SGDLS and CDR2 YYNGEE. CDR3 sequence reads: CASSMGIVSSYNEQFF. The CDR3 DNA reads as TGTGCCAGCAGCATGGGAATAGTGAGCTCCTACAATGAGCAGTTCTTC. The whole variable domain, filled in from reference TRBV9 and TRBJ2-1, reads DSGVTQTPKHLITATGQRVTLRCSPRSGDLSVYWYQQSLDQGLQFLIQYYNGEERAKGNILERFSAQQFPDLHSELNLSSLELGDSALYFCASSMGIVSSYNEQFFGPGTRLTVL.

This clonotype was observed at least ten times. The chain joins TRBV5-1 to TRBJ1-2; 10 nucleotides line up with TRBD1. The CDR3 spans 15 residues. V trimming: 4 bases; J trimming: 3 bases; junction bases outside the gene matches: 6. The V gene's germline CDR1 is SGHRS and CDR2 YFSETQ. CDR3 nucleotide sequence: TGCGCCAGCAGCCTCTGGACAGGGGGGGACTATGGCTACACCTTC. Translating it yields CASSLWTGGDYGYTF.

The rearrangement joins TRBV5-5 to TRBJ1-2; D gene unclear. This CDR3 contains 13 residues. CDR1 and CDR2 (germline): SGHKS, YYEKEE (reference sequence). Trimming took 4 bases from V and 4 from J, leaving 11 bases between them. The CDR3, as DNA: TGTGCCAGCAGCACCAGTGGTGGCTATGGCTACACCTTC. Translation gives CASSTSGGYGYTF.

This clonotype was detected a few times. The genes are TRBV20-1 and TRBJ2-7; D could derive from TRBD1 or TRBD2 (6 bases each). Germline assignment: CDR1 DFQATT and CDR2 SNEGSKA (reference sequence). V was clipped by 8 bases and J by 5 bases, with 22 bases between them. The length of the CDR3 is 14 residues. The CDR3, as DNA: TGCAGTCCTTTCCCCGGGGGCTCGATTAACGAGCAGTACTTC. Translation gives CSPFPGGSINEQYF.

The table lists this clonotype with many counts. V and J are TRBV6-2 or TRBV6-3 and TRBJ2-3; TRBD2 aligns across 8 bases. Germline lookup yields CDR1 MNHEY and CDR2 SVGEGT. The CDR3 sequence is 15 residues long. The V gene end was trimmed by 4 bases and the J gene end by 4 bases; junction bases not matched to a gene: 7. This chain's CDR3 is CASSSPPRGADTQYF. The DNA for the CDR3 is TGTGCCAGCAGTTCCCCTCCGCGGGGGGCAGATACGCAGTATTTT.

The rearrangement joins TRBV29-1 to TRBJ2-4; no definite D call. Germline CDR1 SQVTM, CDR2 ANQGSEA. The CDR3 is 13 residues long. V lost 6 bases, J lost 2 bases, and 11 bases lay in between. This CDR3 reads CSVAVGSKNIQYF. The CDR3 bases are TGCAGCGTCGCTGTCGGGTCCAAAAACATTCAGTACTTC.

This clonotype appeared a few times. This chain joins TRBV6-2 or TRBV6-3 and TRBJ1-5; 7 bases fit TRBD1. V trimming: 5 bases; J trimming: 0 bases; junction bases outside the gene matches: 10. The CDR3 covers 17 residues. CDR1 MNHEY and CDR2 SVGEGT come from the germline V gene. CDR3 coding DNA: TGTGCCAGCAGTGGGGGACAGTCAATCGATAGCAATCAGCCCCAGCATTTT. It encodes CASSGGQSIDSNQPQHF.

This rearrangement joins TRBV10-3 to TRBJ2-5; D gene ambiguous. Trimming removed 0 bases at V and 0 bases at J, with 5 bases between. CDR1 ENHRY and CDR2 SYGVKD come from the germline V gene. This CDR3 is built from 14 residues. CDR3 amino acids: CAISESRNQETQYF. DNA for the CDR3: TGTGCCATCAGTGAGTCCAGGAACCAAGAGACCCAGTACTTC.

The sample holds a few counts of this clonotype. The gene calls are TRBV7-9 and TRBJ1-2; D gene unclear. This CDR3 has 14 residues. The ends were cut back, 3 bases at V and 11 bases at J, with 19 bases in the middle. Germline V lookup: CDR1 SEHNR, CDR2 FQNEAQ (reference sequence). The CDR3 sequence: CASSFLSGTTRYTF. CDR3 DNA sequence: TGTGCCAGCAGCTTCTTGAGTGGAACAACAAGGTACACCTTC. The variable domain in full, completed from reference TRBV7-9 and TRBJ1-2, reads DTGVSQNPRHKITKRGQNVTFRCDPISEHNRLYWYRQTLGQGPEFLTYFQNEAQLEKSRLLSDRFSAERPKGSFSTLEIQRTEQGDSAMYLCASSFLSGTTRYTFGSGTRLTVV.

This clonotype came up a few times. The genes are TRBV7-2 and TRBJ2-2, with D uncertain. Trimming cost V 5 bases and J 3 bases, with 4 bases left between them. The CDR3 contains 12 residues. Germline loops: CDR1 SGHTA, CDR2 FQGNSA. The CDR3 DNA reads as TGTGCCAGCAGCGCCTACACCGGGGAGCTGTTTTTT. Its translation: CASSAYTGELFF.

The gene calls are TRBV30 and TRBJ1-4; 8 bases align to TRBD1. This CDR3 region has 15 residues. V trimming: 5 bases; J trimming: 4 bases; junction bases outside the gene matches: 9. CDR1 GTSNPN and CDR2 SVGIG come from the germline V gene (reference sequence). Here the CDR3 reads CAWARGQGNNEKLFF. CDR3 DNA: TGTGCCTGGGCACGAGGACAGGGAAATAATGAAAAACTGTTTTTT.

This clonotype was observed a handful of times. The chain combines TRBV28 with TRBJ1-3; possible D gene TRBD1, 6 bases. The CDR3 length is 15 residues. From germline, CDR1 is MDHEN and CDR2 SYDVKM. Trimming cost V 6 bases and J 0 bases, with 12 bases left between them. CDR3 in DNA: TGTGCCAGCAGCCTAAGGGGGAACTCTGGAAACACCATATATTTT. Its protein product is CASSLRGNSGNTIYF.

This clonotype was picked up many times. CDR3 coding DNA: TGCGCCAGCAGCGGACAGCTATACAATGAGCAGTTCTTC. This encodes CASSGQLYNEQFF. The chain carries TRBV4-1 and TRBJ2-1; perhaps TRBD1 as D (6 bases). Germline lookup yields CDR1 MGHRA and CDR2 YSYEKL. Trimming took off 5 bases at V and 4 bases at J, with 9 bases between the two ends. This CDR3 contains 13 residues.

This chain links TRBV29-1 with TRBJ2-2; 7 bases are a match to TRBD2. The CDR3 runs to 14 residues. Germline values: CDR1 SQVTM, CDR2 ANQGSEA. J gave up 7 bases and V 3 bases, and 8 bases lay outside the gene matches. The DNA of the CDR3 is TGCAGCGTTGAGGGGAGGGATAACGACGGGGAGCTGTTTTTT. This codes for CSVEGRDNDGELFF.

This clonotype was counted ten times or more. This chain joins TRBV6-2 or TRBV6-3 and TRBJ2-7, with D possibly TRBD1 on 6 matching bases. CDR1 MNHEY and CDR2 SVGEGT come from the germline V gene. The V gene lost 0 bases and the J gene lost 0 bases, with 12 bases spanning the gap. The CDR3 length is 16 residues. The CDR3 DNA reads TGTGCCAGCAGTTACTCATTCACAGGGAGCTCCTACGAGCAGTACTTC. The encoded protein is CASSYSFTGSSYEQYF.

This clonotype was counted between two and nine times. The rearrangement links TRBV20-1 to TRBJ2-7; D possibly corresponds to TRBD2 (6 bases). The CDR3 extends over 12 amino acids. The germline V and J ends were trimmed by 5 bases and 7 bases, with 15 bases remaining between them. Germline V gene sequence: CDR1 DFQATT, CDR2 SNEGSKA (reference sequence). The CDR3 is CSAPGTFGEQYF. The DNA of the CDR3 is TGCAGTGCTCCCGGGACTTTCGGGGAGCAGTACTTC.

This clonotype was detected only a few times. The chain couples TRBV3-1 to TRBJ2-5; 11 positions match TRBD2. J lost 4 bases, V lost 4 bases, and 5 bases had no gene match. CDR1 and CDR2 (germline): LGHDT, YNNKEL (reference sequence). The CDR3 is 15 residues long. The CDR3 loop is CASSPGLAGGETQYF. The CDR3 region has the DNA TGTGCCAGCAGCCCCGGACTAGCGGGCGGAGAGACCCAGTACTTC.